This T cell receptor beta chain was observed in a study of blood T cells in healthy people across ages. The sample providers were healthy Caucasian people from Russia, aged about 6 to 100. Total RNA, at least 6 micrograms per sample, came from PBMCs. Combining a sample-barcoded 5' primer with a J-beta primer mix, a second PCR ran for about 6 to 11 cycles. Per sample, CDR3-containing paired-end reads numbered at least 2.5 million. TCRdb analysed the 5' RACE reads with MiXCR anew, one entry per CDR3 protein. The table records 1.2 million to 1.5 million distinct CDR3 sequences, approximately 60% of them present only once. Worth noting for this clonotype: The antigen is not known.

Regarding the study as a whole: Expanded clonotype changes were possibly confounded by unknown donor CMV status.

This CDR3 is 14 amino acids long. J gave up 7 bases and V 0 bases, and 3 bases lay outside the gene matches. Germline V lookup: CDR1 MNHEY, CDR2 SVGAGI. The receptor's source is a man aged 18 to 29 in good health. The sample was blood. The chain couples TRBV6-5 to TRBJ2-1; 7 bases agree with TRBD2. The chain's CDR3 is CASSYSTSRNEQFF. CDR3 DNA: TGTGCCAGCAGTTACTCGACTAGCAGGAATGAGCAGTTCTTC.